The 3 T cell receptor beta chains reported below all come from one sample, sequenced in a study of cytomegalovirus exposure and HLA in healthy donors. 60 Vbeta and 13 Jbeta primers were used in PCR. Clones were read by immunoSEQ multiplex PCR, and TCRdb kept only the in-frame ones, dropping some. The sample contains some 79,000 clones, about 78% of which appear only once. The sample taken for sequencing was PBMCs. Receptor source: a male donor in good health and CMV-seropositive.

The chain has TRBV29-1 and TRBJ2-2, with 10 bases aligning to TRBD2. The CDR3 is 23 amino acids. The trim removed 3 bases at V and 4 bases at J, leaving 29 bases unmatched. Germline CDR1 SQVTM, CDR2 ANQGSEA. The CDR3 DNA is TGCAGCGTTGATGGCCCGGGCTTTCTAGCGGGAGACCCACCCGGTCCCACCACCGGGGAGCTGTTTTTT. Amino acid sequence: CSVDGPGFLAGDPPGPTTGELFF.

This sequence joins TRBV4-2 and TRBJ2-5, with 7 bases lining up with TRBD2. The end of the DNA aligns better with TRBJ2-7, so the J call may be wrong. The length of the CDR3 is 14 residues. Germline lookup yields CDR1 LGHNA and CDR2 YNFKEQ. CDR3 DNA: TGTGCCAGCAGCTACGGGAGGCAGAGCTACGAGCAGTACTTC. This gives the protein CASSYGRQSYEQYF.

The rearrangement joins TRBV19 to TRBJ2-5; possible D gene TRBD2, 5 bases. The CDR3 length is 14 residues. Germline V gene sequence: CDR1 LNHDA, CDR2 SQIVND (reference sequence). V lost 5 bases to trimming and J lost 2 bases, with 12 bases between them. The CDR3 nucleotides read TGTGCCAGTAGTGACCTGCAGCGGCAAGAGACCCAGTACTTC. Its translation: CASSDLQRQETQYF.